Here is one T cell receptor beta chain with its context. Antigen specificity is unknown. These data are taken from a study of T cell responses to AZD1222 COVID-19 vaccine. The method was immunoSEQ multiplex PCR; TCRdb's version includes in-frame clones alone and lacks a portion of them. The data hold tens of thousands of clones, with 90% observed a single time. This CDR3 is built from 12 residues. J was trimmed by 2 bases and V by 9 bases; bases with no gene match: 1. Germline CDR1 is LNHDA and CDR2 is SQIVND (reference sequence). Study-wide results and caveats: Only a handful of AZD1222 recipients, more than five in all, had baseline seropositivity. Repertoires were obtained only post-peak T cell response.

J is TRBJ1-3 and V is TRBV19; TRBD1 agrees at 7 bases. This clonotype originated in an adult in good health. This sample comprised peripheral blood, obtained on day 0 of AZD1222 vaccination. CDR3 coding DNA: TGTGCCAGCCAGGGGGCTGGAAACACCATATATTTT. Translating it yields CASQGAGNTIYF.